This TCR beta chain was obtained from a study of OX40 agonist ivuxolimab in advanced cancers. Study-wide results and limits: Both CD4+ and CD8+ T cell populations in blood had undergone clonal expansion by week 6 at 0.1 to 3.0 mg/kg. There were, on average, more expanded clones in CD8+ T cells than in CD4+.

Clones were read by immunoSEQ multiplex PCR, and TCRdb kept only the in-frame ones, dropping some. The table includes roughly 64,000 clones, more than 80% detected once. Trimming took 5 bases from V and 8 from J, leaving 13 bases between them. The CDR3 extends over 14 amino acids. Germline V lookup: CDR1 SEHNR, CDR2 FQNEAQ (reference sequence). Regarding this clone: No antigen is known for it.

The input for sequencing was CD4+ or CD8+ T cells sorted from blood, taken in a trial of the OX40 agonist ivuxolimab. This sequence was found in an adult with an advanced solid tumor such as melanoma, head and neck, liver or kidney cancer. The rearrangement links TRBV7-9 to TRBJ1-6; D gene uncertain. In DNA, the CDR3 is TGTGCCAGCAGCCCATGGAATTCGGATTCACCCCTCCACTTT. Translation: CASSPWNSDSPLHF.